These 16 T cell receptor beta chains were all obtained from the same sample, sequenced in a study of cytomegalovirus exposure and HLA in healthy donors. Profiled with immunoSEQ multiplex PCR; TCRdb holds only in-frame clones, not every one. The sample lists some 250,000 clones; approximately 86% were seen once. Sequencing was carried out using PBMCs. These receptors came from a woman in her twenties or thirties in good health and CMV-seropositive.

This clone has more than one count but fewer than ten. This rearrangement joins TRBV28 to TRBJ1-2; D gene ambiguous. The germline gives CDR1 MDHEN, CDR2 SYDVKM. Trimming removed 6 bases at V and 5 bases at J, with 10 bases between. This CDR3 is built from 12 residues. CDR3 protein: CASSPLGYGYTF. In nucleotides, the CDR3 is TGTGCCAGCAGCCCCCTAGGTTATGGCTACACCTTC.

The chain combines TRBV11-3 with TRBJ2-1, with 7 bases that match TRBD2. The germline CDR1 and CDR2 sequences are SGHNT and YENEEA. The J segment lost 5 bases and the V segment lost 2 bases, leaving 6 bases of the junction unmatched. This CDR3 has 15 amino acids. In nucleotides, the CDR3 is TGTGCCAGCAGCTTAAGCGGGATGAGCAACAATGAGCAGTTCTTC. Translating gives CASSLSGMSNNEQFF.

V and J are TRBV7-6 and TRBJ2-7, with 7 bases identical to TRBD1. CDR3 length: 13 amino acids. Germline trimming cut 2 bases from V and 5 bases from J; bases unmatched to any gene: 3. The germline gives CDR1 SGHVS, CDR2 FNYEAQ. The CDR3 is CASSLRQGHEQYF. The CDR3 coding sequence is TGTGCCAGCAGCTTACGACAGGGCCACGAGCAGTACTTC.

This clone was counted between two and nine times. V and J are TRBV19 and TRBJ1-2; a weak D match, TRBD1 (6 bases). CDR1 is LNHDA, CDR2 SQIVND, per germline (reference sequence). The CDR3 loop spans 13 amino acids. The V end lost 3 bases, the J end lost 7 bases, and 12 bases lay between the germline ends. CDR3 sequence: CASSIQGPRGYTF. CDR3 nucleotide sequence: TGTGCCAGTAGTATCCAGGGGCCTCGTGGCTACACCTTC.

The chain is built from TRBV5-4 and TRBJ2-1; TRBD2 is a possible D gene (5 bases). This CDR3 comprises 15 residues. Trimming shortened V by 5 bases and J by 5 bases, and 17 bases separated the two germline ends. Germline V CDR1 and CDR2: SGHNT, YYREEE (reference sequence). CDR3 sequence reads: CASSSDSVLDNEQFF. In nucleotides, the CDR3 is TGTGCCAGCAGTTCGGACTCGGTCCTAGACAATGAGCAGTTCTTC.

The chain recombines TRBV19 with TRBJ2-2; TRBD1 matches at 7 bases. V shed 4 bases, J shed 4 bases, and the junction held 6 bases outside the gene matches. The CDR3 loop spans 15 amino acids. CDR1 is LNHDA, CDR2 SQIVND, per germline (reference sequence). CDR3 DNA: TGTGCCAGTAGTAAACGGGACAGTGGCACCGGGGAGCTGTTTTTT. It specifies CASSKRDSGTGELFF.

Notes on this clone: Other DNA sequences in this specimen translate into the identical CDR3. The CDR3 DNA follows: TGTGCCAGCAGTTTAAGCGGGTACGAGCAGTACTTC. This gives the protein CASSLSGYEQYF. The rearrangement joins TRBV28 to TRBJ2-7; a weak D match, TRBD2 (6 bases). The CDR3 is 12 residues long. Germline V CDR1 and CDR2: MDHEN, SYDVKM. The V and J ends lost 2 bases and 4 bases respectively, with 6 bases between them.

This clone has more than one count but fewer than ten. The chain uses TRBV7-8 and TRBJ2-7; no clear D. Deletions cut 4 bases from V and 7 bases from J, with 11 bases between. The V gene's germline CDR1 is SGHVS and CDR2 FQNEAQ. The CDR3 totals 12 residues. CDR3 sequence (DNA): TGTGCCAGCAGCTCCCCGATCGGGGAGCAGTACTTC. Amino acids: CASSSPIGEQYF.

This chain uses TRBV4-1 with TRBJ1-2; weak D call: TRBD1 (6 bases). Trimming pared 0 bases from V and 7 bases from J, leaving 18 bases between. The CDR3 runs 16 residues. In germline, CDR1 is MGHRA, CDR2 YSYEKL. In DNA form, the CDR3 reads TGCGCCAGCAGCCAAGAGGGGGGGACATTAATAGGTGGCTACACCTTC. The encoded protein is CASSQEGGTLIGGYTF.

The chain combines TRBV5-1 with TRBJ2-1; 9 bases map to TRBD2. The germline CDR1 and CDR2 sequences are SGHRS and YFSETQ. The length of the CDR3 is 15 residues. V gave up 4 bases and J gave up 7 bases; unmatched junction bases: 9. CDR3 in amino acids: CASSAWTSDQNEQFF. For the CDR3, the DNA is TGCGCCAGCAGCGCATGGACTAGCGACCAGAATGAGCAGTTCTTC.

This clone appeared a single time. V gene TRBV5-1 combines with J gene TRBJ1-2; 7 bases fit TRBD1. The J segment lost 5 bases and the V segment lost 2 bases, leaving 6 bases of the junction unmatched. Germline values: CDR1 SGHRS, CDR2 YFSETQ. CDR3 size: 14 residues. The CDR3 sequence: CASSLQQGWYGYTF. CDR3 DNA: TGCGCCAGCAGCTTACAACAGGGGTGGTATGGCTACACCTTC.

This clone was seen more than once but under ten times. The DNA for the CDR3 is TGTGCCAGCAGTTCAGGACAGGAGGATGGCTACACCTTC. It is translated as CASSSGQEDGYTF. V usage is TRBV6-6 and J usage is TRBJ1-2; 7 positions match TRBD1. Looked up from germline, CDR1 is MNHNY and CDR2 is SVGAGI (reference sequence). The CDR3 loop spans 13 amino acids. After removal of 4 bases from V and 6 bases from J, the junction contained 5 bases not matched to a gene.

The chain couples TRBV7-6 to TRBJ1-5; maybe TRBD1 (5 bases). The ends were cut back, 5 bases at V and 6 bases at J, with 14 bases in the middle. The germline CDR1 and CDR2 sequences are SGHVS and FNYEAQ. This CDR3 is 14 amino acids long. The CDR3 loop is CASSPTGGGQPQHF. The CDR3 bases are TGTGCCAGCAGCCCAACGGGGGGTGGTCAGCCCCAGCATTTT.

In regard to this clone: The sample carries other DNA sequences with the same CDR3. V gene TRBV6-5 combines with J gene TRBJ2-7, with TRBD1 matching over 7 bases. This CDR3 has 13 amino acids. V dropped 2 bases and J dropped 3; count of bases not matched to a gene: 1. CDR1 MNHEY and CDR2 SVGAGI come from the germline V gene. The CDR3 is CASSYRDSYEQYF. The CDR3 DNA reads as TGTGCCAGCAGTTACCGGGACAGCTACGAGCAGTACTTC.

The CDR3 sequence is CASSRALPGQATTGELFF. Written as DNA, the CDR3 is TGTGCCAGCAGCCGGGCCCTACCGGGACAGGCGACAACCGGGGAGCTGTTTTTT. The rearrangement uses TRBV4-2 and TRBJ2-2; TRBD1 matches at 8 bases. J gave up 5 bases and V 4 bases, and 15 bases lay outside the gene matches. CDR3 length equals 18 residues. Germline assignment: CDR1 LGHNA and CDR2 YNFKEQ.

This clone was counted once. The chain combines TRBV27 with TRBJ2-1, with 8 bases matching TRBD2. The CDR3 sequence is 13 residues long. Per the germline V gene, CDR1 is MNHEY and CDR2 is SMNVEV (reference sequence). Unmatched junction bases numbered 6, after V lost 7 bases and J lost 7 bases. The CDR3 DNA sequence: TGTGCCAGCAAGATCGGGGGGGGGAATGAGCAGTTCTTC. The encoded protein is CASKIGGGNEQFF.